Below, 27 T cell receptor beta chains from the same sample are listed, as sequenced in a study of PD-1 and CTLA-4 blockade in melanoma. Produced via immunoSEQ multiplex PCR; TCRdb's table is partial and in-frame only. The repertoire holds 16,000 or so clones, 60% to 75% seen once, with 15% to 20% in the top ten. This specimen was CD8+ T cells from peripheral blood, taken before anti-PD-1 treatment. Source of these receptors: a human donor with melanoma.

The chain carries TRBV10-3 and TRBJ2-3; 8 bases are shared with TRBD2. V trimming: 1 base; J trimming: 1 base; junction bases outside the gene matches: 7. The germline gives CDR1 ENHRY, CDR2 SYGVKD. The CDR3 runs 17 residues. The CDR3 DNA sequence: TGTGCCATCAGTGAGTTATCAGCGGGGGAGGGCACAGATACGCAGTATTTT. This sequence encodes CAISELSAGEGTDTQYF.

V and J are TRBV27 and TRBJ1-2; D uncertain. The CDR3 has 15 residues. V lost 7 bases, J lost 6 bases, and 21 bases lay in between. Germline V gene sequence: CDR1 MNHEY, CDR2 SMNVEV (reference sequence). The CDR3: CASTYSWASADGYTF. The CDR3 DNA reads as TGTGCCAGCACTTATTCTTGGGCCTCTGCGGATGGCTACACCTTC.

By frequency in the sample, this clone is medium-sized (0.01 to 0.1%). The rearrangement uses TRBV25-1 and TRBJ1-3; no firm D call. Germline V gene lookup returns CDR1 MGHDK and CDR2 SYGVNS. The germline V and J ends were trimmed by 4 bases and 4 bases, with 2 bases remaining between them. The CDR3 is made up of 11 amino acids. CDR3 sequence reads: CASSVGNTIYF. CDR3 nucleotides: TGTGCCAGCAGTGTCGGAAACACCATATATTTT. The full variable domain, rest sourced from reference TRBV25-1 and TRBJ1-3, is EADIYQTPRYLVIGTGKKITLECSQTMGHDKMYWYQQDPGMELHLIHYSYGVNSTEKGDLSSESTVSRIRTEHFPLTLESARPSHTSQYLCASSVGNTIYFGEGSWLTVV.

J is TRBJ1-1 and V is TRBV19; D is ambiguous. The CDR3 runs 13 residues. CDR1 and CDR2 from the germline V gene are LNHDA and SQIVND (reference sequence). V lost 10 bases and J 7 bases, leaving 19 bases between the germline ends. Here the CDR3 DNA reads TGTGCCACCCCGGACCCAATGACGTTTGAAGCTTTCTTT. Protein product: CATPDPMTFEAFF.

The J gene is TRBJ1-1, the V gene TRBV18; 8 positions agree with TRBD1. V lost 4 bases and J lost 1; bases outside the gene matches: 5. Germline-derived CDR1 and CDR2 are KGHSH and LQKENI. The CDR3 runs to 15 residues. The CDR3 sequence: CASSLSGTGNTEAFF. For the CDR3, the DNA is TGTGCCAGCTCACTATCCGGGACAGGGAACACTGAAGCTTTCTTT.

The gene calls are TRBV27 and TRBJ2-3; perhaps TRBD1 as D (6 bases). The ends were cut back, 4 bases at V and 5 bases at J, with 13 bases in the middle. CDR1 MNHEY and CDR2 SMNVEV come from the germline V gene (reference sequence). The CDR3 is 14 amino acids. In DNA, the CDR3 is TGTGCCAGCAGTTGGCGGCAGGGACAAGATACGCAGTATTTT. It codes for CASSWRQGQDTQYF.

The CDR3 DNA is TGTGCCACCAGCATCGAACCCAGGACAGCCCTCTTGAGTGGCTACACCTTC. Encoded protein: CATSIEPRTALLSGYTF. The rearrangement uses TRBV15 and TRBJ1-2; D may be TRBD1 (6 bases). The length of the CDR3 is 17 residues. Germline CDR1 is LNHNV and CDR2 is YYDKDF (reference sequence). The V end lost 4 bases, the J end lost 7 bases, and 25 bases lay between the germline ends.

This chain links TRBV9 with TRBJ1-1, with a possible D match to TRBD1 (6 bases). V was trimmed by 0 bases and J by 0 bases, leaving 9 bases between them. The germline gives CDR1 SGDLS, CDR2 YYNGEE. The CDR3 extends over 15 amino acids. Here the CDR3 reads CASSVEGDMNTEAFF. The CDR3 nucleotides are TGTGCCAGCAGCGTAGAAGGGGACATGAACACTGAAGCTTTCTTT.

This clone was seen a handful of times. The rearrangement uses TRBV2 and TRBJ2-5, with 8 bases aligning to TRBD2. V was clipped by 7 bases and J by 5 bases; unmatched bases: 3. This CDR3 is 12 amino acids long. CDR1 and CDR2 from the germline V gene are SNHLY and FYNNEI. CDR3 region: CASIGRAETQYF. The CDR3, as DNA: TGTGCCAGCATCGGGAGGGCGGAGACCCAGTACTTC.

With respect to this clone: The junction and the germline gene differ at one end; a read error may be behind it. The chain has TRBV13 and TRBJ1-4, with 8 bases fitting TRBD1. This CDR3 comprises 14 residues. CDR1 and CDR2 (germline): PRHDT, FYEKMQ (reference sequence). The CDR3 nucleotides read TGTGCCAGCAGCCTAGGGACAGGTCTTGAAAAACTGTTTTTT. It translates to CASSLGTGLEKLFF.

The rearrangement joins TRBV6-1 to TRBJ2-3; TRBD2 might be the D (5 bases). The length of the CDR3 is 16 residues. Germline assignment: CDR1 MNHNS and CDR2 SASEGT. V lost 0 bases to trimming and J lost 0 bases, with 10 bases between them. CDR3 coding DNA: TGTGCCAGCAGTGAAGCGGGCGGGTGGAGCACAGATACGCAGTATTTT. Protein sequence: CASSEAGGWSTDTQYF.

This rearrangement joins TRBV5-4 to TRBJ1-5; D gene ambiguous. The germline V gene has CDR1 SGHNT and CDR2 YYREEE (reference sequence). Between the trimmed V and J ends, which lost 0 bases and 3 bases, there was a span of 7 bases. The CDR3 loop spans 14 amino acids. CDR3: CASSLDGYNQPQHF. The CDR3 nucleotides are TGTGCCAGCAGCTTGGACGGGTACAATCAGCCCCAGCATTTT.

The chain has TRBV5-8 and TRBJ2-4; the D is unclear. CDR3 length equals 16 residues. CDR1 is SGHTS and CDR2 is YDEGEE in the germline V gene. V was cut by 3 bases and J by 0 bases, with 13 bases left in between. The CDR3: CASSSRINLAKNIQYF. In nucleotides, the CDR3 is TGTGCCAGCAGCTCCCGGATTAATCTAGCCAAAAACATTCAGTACTTC.

The rearrangement joins TRBV7-8 to TRBJ2-1, with D unresolved. Germline V gives CDR1 SGHVS, CDR2 FQNEAQ. The V and J ends lost 2 bases and 3 bases respectively, with 8 bases between them. The CDR3 length is 14 residues. CDR3 region: CASSLPVSYNEQFF. CDR3 bases: TGTGCCAGCAGCTTACCGGTAAGCTACAATGAGCAGTTCTTC.

By proportion, this clone is medium-sized. The rearrangement joins TRBV2 to TRBJ1-5; TRBD1 matches at 7 bases. The germline gives CDR1 SNHLY, CDR2 FYNNEI. CDR3 size: 15 residues. After removal of 3 bases from V and 3 bases from J, the junction contained 5 bases not matched to a gene. The CDR3 nucleotides read TGTGCCAGCAGTGACCCTACAGGGGACAATCAGCCCCAGCATTTT. It specifies CASSDPTGDNQPQHF.

This clone was counted between two and nine times. The chain links TRBV12-3 or TRBV12-4 to TRBJ1-4; D is unclear. This CDR3 contains 13 residues. Trimming shortened V by 2 bases and J by 8 bases, and 9 bases separated the two germline ends. CDR3: CASSLLIGEKLFF. As DNA, the CDR3 is TGTGCCAGCAGTTTATTGATCGGAGAAAAACTGTTTTTT.

This sequence joins TRBV15 and TRBJ2-7; a possible D gene is TRBD2 (5 bases). Trimming took off 7 bases at V and 0 bases at J, with 13 bases between the two ends. The CDR3 is 14 amino acids. CDR1 is LNHNV, CDR2 YYDKDF, per germline (reference sequence). CDR3 in amino acids: CATNEGGSSYEQYF. The CDR3 DNA is TGTGCCACCAATGAAGGAGGCAGCTCCTACGAGCAGTACTTC.

The V call is TRBV7-9, the J call TRBJ1-2, with 8 bases fitting TRBD1. The CDR3 consists of 15 residues. Germline V gene data show CDR1 as SEHNR and CDR2 as FQNEAQ (reference sequence). V was pared by 3 bases and J by 6 bases, with 9 bases of the junction left unmatched. In nucleotides, the CDR3 is TGTGCCAGCAGCTTGGGGGCGACAGGGGAGGATGGCTACACCTTC. Its translation is CASSLGATGEDGYTF.

The chain joins TRBV24-1 to TRBJ2-1; 7 bases map to TRBD2. J was trimmed by 6 bases and V by 7 bases; bases with no gene match: 14. The CDR3 is 16 amino acids. Germline values: CDR1 KGHDR, CDR2 SFDVKD. The CDR3 bases are TGTGCCACCAGGGCATCACCGGGACTATACCGCAATGAGCAGTTCTTC. It encodes CATRASPGLYRNEQFF.

This clone was recorded only once. The genes are TRBV5-8 and TRBJ2-3; D is unresolved. With 0 bases removed from V and 0 bases from J, the gap between germline ends came to 11 bases. The CDR3 has 16 residues. In germline, CDR1 is SGHTS, CDR2 YDEGEE. CDR3 residues: CASSLAATPSTDTQYF. CDR3 in DNA: TGTGCCAGCAGCTTGGCGGCTACTCCTAGCACAGATACGCAGTATTTT.

This chain uses TRBV29-1 with TRBJ2-1, with 10 bases fitting TRBD2. The CDR3 is 16 residues long. J gave up 0 bases and V 2 bases, and 4 bases lay outside the gene matches. CDR1 and CDR2 (germline): SQVTM, ANQGSEA. CDR3 coding DNA: TGCAGCGTTGAAAGACTAGCGGGTAGCTCCTACAATGAGCAGTTCTTC. It codes for CSVERLAGSSYNEQFF.

This clone was recorded once. V gene TRBV6-5 combines with J gene TRBJ2-1, with 13 bases fitting TRBD2. The length of the CDR3 is 15 residues. Germline CDR1 reads MNHEY; CDR2 reads SVGAGI. V shed 4 bases, J shed 10 bases, and the junction held 7 bases outside the gene matches. The CDR3 loop is CASSWTSGRSGEQFF. Written as DNA, the CDR3 is TGTGCCAGCAGTTGGACTAGCGGGAGAAGTGGGGAGCAGTTCTTC.

V gene TRBV15 combines with J gene TRBJ1-4; D gene uncertain. The V and J ends lost 2 bases and 5 bases respectively, with 12 bases between them. The CDR3 totals 15 residues. The germline gives CDR1 LNHNV, CDR2 YYDKDF (reference sequence). The CDR3 region has the DNA TGTGCCACCAGCAGACTATCAGGCGACAATGAAAAACTGTTTTTT. This sequence encodes CATSRLSGDNEKLFF.

The chain carries TRBV23-1 and TRBJ2-5; 9 bases line up with TRBD1. TRBV23-1 has ORF status, its function being uncertain. This CDR3 comprises 16 residues. Trimming removed 3 bases from V and 4 bases from J; junction bases left unmatched: 9. The CDR3 region is CASSHLGQGCGETQYF. DNA of the CDR3: TGCGCCAGCAGTCACTTGGGACAGGGCTGTGGAGAGACCCAGTACTTC.

This rearrangement joins TRBV11-3 to TRBJ1-1; D ambiguous. V was shortened by 0 bases and J by 1 base, with 6 bases between the two germline ends. This CDR3 region has 14 residues. Germline lookup yields CDR1 SGHNT and CDR2 YENEEA. The CDR3 spells CASSLEYRNTEAFF. The CDR3 bases are TGTGCCAGCAGCTTAGAATACAGGAACACTGAAGCTTTCTTT.

The V call is TRBV6-1, the J call TRBJ1-5; 10 bases line up with TRBD1. CDR1 and CDR2 (germline): MNHNS, SASEGT. The V gene end was trimmed by 6 bases and the J gene end by 5 bases; junction bases not matched to a gene: 4. This CDR3 comprises 14 residues. DNA for the CDR3: TGTGCCAGCAGGCCCGGGACAGGGGATCAGCCCCAGCATTTT. Translated, it gives CASRPGTGDQPQHF.

The rearrangement links TRBV7-8 to TRBJ1-5; the D is unclear. Germline V lookup: CDR1 SGHVS, CDR2 FQNEAQ. The V end lost 5 bases, the J end lost 0 bases, and 11 bases lay between the germline ends. The CDR3 covers 15 residues. The CDR3 loop is CASSTLWGSNQPQHF. CDR3 coding DNA: TGTGCCAGCAGCACCTTGTGGGGTAGCAATCAGCCCCAGCATTTT.